The sample holds a few counts of the clone carrying this TCR beta chain. V gave up 6 bases and J gave up 8 bases; unmatched junction bases: 11. The germline gives CDR1 SNHLY, CDR2 FYNNEI. The length of the CDR3 is 15 residues. The study used a library that attached unique molecular identifiers to individual cDNA molecules. Per the original data handling: Sampled TCR counts reached a median of 95,638 per sample, with values ranging from roughly 20,000 to 750,000. TCRdb processed the RACE reads anew with MiXCR; each CDR3 protein has one entry. The V and J calls shown here were made by TCRdb, not taken from the authors' results. The top ten clones hold less than 6.5% of a sample with about 84,000 distinct CDR3 sequences, 8% to 13% of them seen once. This entry comes from a study of human T cells and chemical hapten exposure. Study summary: Weekly scalp doses of diphenylcyclopropenone were given to patients during the roughly 26-week study.

Indicated time point: patch test 2, 6 weeks after DPC sensitization. Described treatment: therapeutic diphenylcyclopropenone sensitization with weekly scalp DPC. Donors, patients with alopecia ranging from 18 to 70 years old and judged suitable for DPC, provided samples. This TCR came from a woman in her 50s with alopecia areata. Some clones in this sample may be carry-over from other donors' samples. Specimen: whole blood, collected in connection with sensitization to the hapten diphenylcyclopropenone (DPC). This chain uses TRBV2 with TRBJ2-1; 9 positions agree with TRBD2. The CDR3, as DNA: TGTGCCAGCAGGGGACTAGCAAATCGTGCGGATGAGCAGTTCTTC. Encoded protein: CASRGLANRADEQFF.